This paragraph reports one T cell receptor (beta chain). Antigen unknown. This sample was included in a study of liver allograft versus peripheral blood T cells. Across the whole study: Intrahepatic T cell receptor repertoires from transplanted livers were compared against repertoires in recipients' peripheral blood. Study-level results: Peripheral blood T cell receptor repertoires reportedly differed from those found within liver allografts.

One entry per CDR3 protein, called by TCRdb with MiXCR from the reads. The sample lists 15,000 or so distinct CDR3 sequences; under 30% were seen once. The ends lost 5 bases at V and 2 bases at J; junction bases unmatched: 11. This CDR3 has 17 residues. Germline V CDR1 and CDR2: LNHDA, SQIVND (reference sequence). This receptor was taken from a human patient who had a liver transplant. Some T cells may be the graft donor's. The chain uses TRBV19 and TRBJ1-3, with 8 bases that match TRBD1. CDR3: CASSFGGAGGPGNTIYF. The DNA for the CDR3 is TGTGCCAGTAGTTTTGGAGGAGCAGGGGGCCCTGGAAACACCATATATTTT.